The subject of this entry is one TCR beta chain. Antigen: not known. These data come from a study of Graves' ophthalmopathy and Graves' hyperthyroidism. General study results and limits: Among expanded thyroid clonotypes above 0.001 frequency, most also occurred in blood. Built on 13 signatures, a model told ophthalmopathy apart from stable hyperthyroidism with over 85% sensitivity and 81.08% specificity.

The V gene lost 0 bases and the J gene lost 3 bases, with 9 bases spanning the gap. The CDR3 is made up of 14 amino acids. The V gene's germline CDR1 is SGHTA and CDR2 FQGNSA. Amplified TCR beta CDR3 regions were obtained using RNA transcripts as template. First-round RT-PCR employed HTBI primers, with a second-round multiplex PCR after it. Via MiXCR, TCRdb re-called the multiplex PCR reads, giving one row per CDR3 protein. The sample carries almost 750,000 distinct CDR3 sequences, roughly 40% recorded once. Certain patients, namely those with other autoimmune diseases, uncontrolled infections, pregnancy or lactation, were excluded. Someone took the PBMCs out of around 10 ml of fresh peripheral blood.

The chain carries TRBV7-2 and TRBJ2-7; TRBD2 is a possible D gene (5 bases). This TCR came from an adult man with Graves' ophthalmopathy. Sequencing was performed on peripheral blood. CDR3 sequence (DNA): TGTGCCAGCAGCTTAGCGCTCGGAGGCTACGAGCAGTACTTC. Its protein is CASSLALGGYEQYF. Looking up the rest from reference TRBV7-2 and TRBJ2-7 gives the full variable domain: GAGVSQSPSNKVTEKGKDVELRCDPISGHTALYWYRQSLGQGLEFLIYFQGNSAPDKSGLPSDRFSAERTGGSVSTLTIQRTQQEDSAVYLCASSLALGGYEQYFGPGTRLTVT.